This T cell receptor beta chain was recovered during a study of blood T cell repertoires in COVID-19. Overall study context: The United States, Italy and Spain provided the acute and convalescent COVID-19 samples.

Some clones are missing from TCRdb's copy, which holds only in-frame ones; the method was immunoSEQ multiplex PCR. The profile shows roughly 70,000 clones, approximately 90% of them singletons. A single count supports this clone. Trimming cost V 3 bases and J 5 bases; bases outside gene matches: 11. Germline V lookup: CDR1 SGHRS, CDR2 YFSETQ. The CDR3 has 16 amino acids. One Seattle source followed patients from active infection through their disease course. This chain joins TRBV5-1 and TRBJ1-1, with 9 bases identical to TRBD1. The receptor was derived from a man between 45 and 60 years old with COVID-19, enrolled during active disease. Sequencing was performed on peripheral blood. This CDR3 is CASSYGTGIFDTEAFF. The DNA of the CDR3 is TGCGCCAGCAGCTACGGGACAGGGATATTTGATACTGAAGCTTTCTTT.